One sample yielded the 25 T cell receptor beta chains listed below, sequenced in a study of CD8+CD57+ T cells in acquired aplastic anemia. The sequenced patients had an expansion of CD8+CD57+ cells seen by flow cytometry. Template material for TCR beta VDJ and CDR3 profiling consisted of genomic DNA. TCRdb re-called the reads through MiXCR, storing one row per CDR3 protein. The sample carries around 430,000 distinct CDR3 sequences, approximately 32% recorded once. Specimen: sorted CD4+, CD8+, or CD8+CD57+ T cells (not recorded which) from PBMCs. These receptors were taken from a human donor with aplastic anemia.

The table lists this clonotype with many counts. The V and J genes are TRBV19 and TRBJ1-6; tentative D call: TRBD1 (5 bases). Germline V gene lookup returns CDR1 LNHDA and CDR2 SQIVND (reference sequence). CDR3 size: 15 residues. V was clipped by 7 bases and J by 4 bases, with 14 bases between them. This CDR3 is CASTIGDSYNSPLHF. The CDR3 nucleotides read TGTGCCAGTACTATCGGAGACAGTTATAATTCACCCCTCCACTTT.

This clonotype appeared many times. This rearrangement joins TRBV19 to TRBJ1-2, with D possibly being TRBD1 (5 bases). The CDR3 sequence is 13 residues long. V was shortened by 2 bases and J by 4 bases, with 8 bases between the two germline ends. Germline V gene lookup returns CDR1 LNHDA and CDR2 SQIVND (reference sequence). The CDR3 nucleotides read TGTGCCAGTAGTATACAGGGAACCTATGGCTACACCTTC. This codes for CASSIQGTYGYTF.

This clonotype has just a few counts. A much larger clone lies a single base off, so this may be a read error. The CDR3 does not close with the conserved phenylalanine or tryptophan, likely indicating a read error. The rearrangement links TRBV10-1 to TRBJ1-5; TRBD1 matches at 8 bases. The CDR3 runs 14 residues. Germline lookup yields CDR1 WNHNN and CDR2 SYGVQD (reference sequence). With V trimmed by 4 bases and J by 4 bases, 3 bases remained unmatched. CDR3 loop: CASSAGGRNQPQHS. The CDR3 coding sequence is TGCGCCAGCAGTGCAGGGGGCCGGAATCAGCCCCAGCATTCT.

The chain's CDR3 is CASSVRITDTQYF. The DNA of the CDR3 is TGTGCCAGCAGTGTGAGAATCACAGATACGCAGTATTTT. The gene calls are TRBV2 and TRBJ2-3; D remains unclear. CDR3 length: 13 amino acids. The V end lost 4 bases, the J end lost 2 bases, and 7 bases lay between the germline ends. Looked up from germline, CDR1 is SNHLY and CDR2 is FYNNEI.

The chain is built from TRBV24-1 and TRBJ2-2; unclear D gene. This CDR3 has 15 residues. Looked up from germline, CDR1 is KGHDR and CDR2 is SFDVKD. V lost 3 bases and J 5 bases, leaving 12 bases between the germline ends. Here the CDR3 reads CATSDPRTQTGELFF. The DNA of the CDR3 is TGTGCCACCAGTGATCCTAGGACGCAAACCGGGGAGCTGTTTTTT.

This rearrangement joins TRBV6-2 or TRBV6-3 to TRBJ1-1; 7 bases map to TRBD1. The CDR3 is 14 amino acids. J gave up 8 bases and V 1 base, and 7 bases lay outside the gene matches. Germline V gene lookup returns CDR1 MNHEY and CDR2 SVGEGT. The CDR3 region has the DNA TGTGCCAGCAGTTACTTTGTGGGACAGAGCGAAGCTTTCTTT. As protein: CASSYFVGQSEAFF.

V usage is TRBV2 and J usage is TRBJ1-2; D is possibly TRBD1 (6 bases). Looked up from germline, CDR1 is SNHLY and CDR2 is FYNNEI. V dropped 10 bases and J dropped 2 bases, with 14 bases sitting between them. The CDR3 length is 13 residues. The CDR3 loop reads CATTRQVNYGYTF. The CDR3 nucleotides are TGTGCCACCACTCGACAGGTGAACTATGGCTACACCTTC.

In this sample, this clonotype turned up many times. V usage is TRBV7-2 and J usage is TRBJ2-2; possible D gene TRBD1, 6 bases. V was pared by 5 bases and J by 5 bases, with 12 bases between. The germline gives CDR1 SGHTA, CDR2 FQGNSA. CDR3 length equals 14 residues. The CDR3 spells CASSALGQTGELFF. The CDR3 DNA is TGTGCCAGCAGCGCGCTTGGACAGACCGGGGAGCTGTTTTTT.

This clonotype was seen only a few times. V usage is TRBV19 and J usage is TRBJ1-2; D remains ambiguous. Trimming pared 8 bases from V and 4 bases from J, leaving 11 bases between. The germline gives CDR1 LNHDA, CDR2 SQIVND (reference sequence). This CDR3 is 12 amino acids long. The CDR3 loop is CASAIEGYGYTF. CDR3 DNA: TGTGCCAGTGCGATAGAGGGCTATGGCTACACCTTC.

The chain combines TRBV25-1 with TRBJ2-1, with D possibly being TRBD2 (6 bases). V shed 4 bases and J shed 5 bases, with 18 bases lying between them. The CDR3 consists of 16 residues. Germline values: CDR1 MGHDK, CDR2 SYGVNS. The CDR3 reads CASSGSGVGFHNEQFF. In nucleotides, the CDR3 is TGTGCCAGCAGTGGATCGGGGGTAGGGTTCCACAATGAGCAGTTCTTC.

This chain joins TRBV2 and TRBJ1-2, with a tentative D call TRBD1 (6 bases). Per germline, CDR1 SNHLY and CDR2 FYNNEI. V was shortened by 6 bases and J by 4 bases, with 12 bases between the two germline ends. The CDR3 extends over 13 amino acids. CDR3 coding DNA: TGTGCCAGCAGGCCAGGGGACCCCTATGGCTACACCTTC. It encodes CASRPGDPYGYTF.

The chain combines TRBV2 with TRBJ2-1; D is perhaps TRBD2 (5 bases). Near its end, the DNA agrees better with TRBJ2-3, so the J call may be wrong. This CDR3 has 14 amino acids. Germline CDR1 and CDR2: SNHLY and FYNNEI. For the CDR3, the DNA is TGTGCCAGCAGTGAGGGGAGCTCCTACAATGAGCAGTATTTT. Translated: CASSEGSSYNEQYF.

Concerning this clonotype itself: A much larger clone lies one base from this, so it may be a read error. The genes are TRBV19 and TRBJ2-3, with TRBD2 matching 8 bases. Germline CDR1 and CDR2: LNHDA and SQIVND (reference sequence). This CDR3 is 13 amino acids long. For the CDR3, the DNA is TGTGCCAGTAGTATAGTCCAGCGGGGGCCCCTCGATTTT. Amino acid sequence: CASSIVQRGPLDF.

In this sample, this clonotype turned up many times. This chain uses TRBV2 with TRBJ1-6, with D possibly being TRBD1 (6 bases). The length of the CDR3 is 15 residues. Trimming took off 7 bases at V and 6 bases at J, with 16 bases between the two ends. CDR1 and CDR2 from the germline V gene are SNHLY and FYNNEI. CDR3 nucleotides: TGTGCCAGCACAGACAGGAAAACCGGTAATTCACCCCTCCACTTT. The encoded protein is CASTDRKTGNSPLHF.

This clonotype was counted many times. This chain uses TRBV20-1 with TRBJ2-5, with 7 bases aligning to TRBD1. The CDR3 runs to 13 residues. J lost 5 bases, V lost 6 bases, and 9 bases had no gene match. The germline V gene encodes CDR1 DFQATT and CDR2 SNEGSKA (reference sequence). CDR3 bases: TGCAGTGCCGCCGGACAGGATGGGGAGACCCAGTACTTC. It encodes CSAAGQDGETQYF.

This clonotype was seen ten or more times. V and J are TRBV2 and TRBJ2-7, with TRBD2 identical over 7 bases. The CDR3 is 13 amino acids. With 8 bases clipped from V and 2 bases from J, the junction kept 6 bases outside the gene matches. CDR1 SNHLY and CDR2 FYNNEI come from the germline V gene. This chain's CDR3 is CASGGLLTYEQYF. The CDR3 region has the DNA TGTGCCAGCGGGGGACTATTAACCTACGAGCAGTACTTC. The variable domain in full, completed from reference TRBV2 and TRBJ2-7, reads EPEVTQTPSHQVTQMGQEVILRCVPISNHLYFYWYRQILGQKVEFLVSFYNNEISEKSEIFDDQFSVERPDGSNFTLKIRSTKLEDSAMYFCASGGLLTYEQYFGPGTRLTVT.

With respect to this clonotype: A much larger clone lies a single base off, so this may be a read error. Because the CDR3 is missing its conserved closing phenylalanine or tryptophan, this is likely a read error. The chain couples TRBV2 to TRBJ2-7; D gene ambiguous. The CDR3 covers 12 residues. The V gene lost 5 bases and the J gene lost 4 bases, with 9 bases spanning the gap. Germline loops: CDR1 SNHLY, CDR2 FYNNEI. CDR3 bases: TGTGCCAGCAGTTACGGAAAATACGAGCAGTACCTC. Its translation: CASSYGKYEQYL.

This clonotype was observed many times. The CDR3 nucleotides are TGTGCCAGTAGCCGGACAGGGGACAATGAAAAACTGTTTTTT. It translates to CASSRTGDNEKLFF. The chain couples TRBV19 to TRBJ1-4, with TRBD1 matching over 9 bases. The CDR3 covers 14 residues. V dropped 6 bases and J dropped 5; count of bases not matched to a gene: 4. Germline lookup yields CDR1 LNHDA and CDR2 SQIVND (reference sequence).

The table lists this clonotype with a few counts. The chain uses TRBV12-3 or TRBV12-4 and TRBJ2-7; a possible D gene is TRBD2 (5 bases). The CDR3 is 16 residues long. V shed 4 bases and J shed 3 bases, with 19 bases lying between them. CDR3 region: CASSSGELDSSYEQYF. The CDR3 DNA sequence: TGTGCCAGCAGTTCCGGGGAGCTGGACTCGAGCTACGAGCAGTACTTC.

In its sample, this clonotype was seen many times. This chain links TRBV2 with TRBJ2-7; 8 bases are shared with TRBD2. The CDR3 runs to 13 residues. The germline CDR1 and CDR2 sequences are SNHLY and FYNNEI. V lost 4 bases to trimming and J lost 4 bases; unmatched junction nucleotides: 3. This CDR3 reads CASSVTSAYEQYF. The CDR3 DNA sequence: TGTGCCAGCAGTGTGACTAGCGCGTACGAGCAGTACTTC.

This clonotype appeared a few times. A much larger clone sits a single nucleotide away, making a read error possible. The chain combines TRBV7-7 with TRBJ2-5, with D perhaps given as TRBD1 or TRBD2 (6 bases each). The CDR3 is made up of 14 amino acids. The germline V gene has CDR1 SSHAT and CDR2 FNYEAQ (reference sequence). The CDR3 sequence: CASSLGGSVGTQYF. The CDR3 nucleotides are TGTGCTAGCAGCTTAGGGGGGTCCGTAGGGACCCAGTACTTC.

This clonotype was found many times. This sequence joins TRBV7-2 and TRBJ2-5; D gene unclear. Between the trimmed V and J ends, which lost 1 base and 7 bases, there was a span of 7 bases. The CDR3 sequence is 12 residues long. Germline V CDR1 and CDR2: SGHTA, FQGNSA. For the CDR3, the DNA is TGTGCCAGCAGCTTAGAAGATTTGACCCAGTACTTC. It is translated as CASSLEDLTQYF.

Only one count was recorded for this clonotype. This CDR3 fails to terminate in the conserved phenylalanine or tryptophan, so it likely reflects a read error. This chain connects TRBV2 to TRBJ2-7, with D perhaps assigned TRBD1 or TRBD2 (6 bases each). Trimming removed 2 bases from V and 1 base from J, with 12 bases in between. Germline-derived CDR1 and CDR2 are SNHLY and FYNNEI. The CDR3 contains 15 residues. CDR3 loop: CASSERGTKSYEQYL. The CDR3 DNA sequence: TGTGCCAGCAGTGAACGGGGGACAAAGTCCTACGAGCAGTACCTT.

Ten or more counts support this clonotype. This chain uses TRBV6-6 with TRBJ1-2; perhaps TRBD1 as D (6 bases). The V end lost 2 bases, the J end lost 6 bases, and 13 bases lay between the germline ends. Germline lookup yields CDR1 MNHNY and CDR2 SVGAGI (reference sequence). This CDR3 has 14 amino acids. The chain's CDR3 is CASSYPRGADGYTF. CDR3 nucleotide sequence: TGTGCCAGCAGTTACCCTCGGGGGGCGGATGGCTACACCTTC.

This clonotype was detected a few times. The gene calls are TRBV14 and TRBJ2-7; D gene unclear. This CDR3 has 16 residues. V lost 2 bases and J 2 bases, leaving 16 bases between the germline ends. The germline gives CDR1 SGHDN, CDR2 FVKESK. The CDR3, as DNA: TGTGCCAGCAGCCAACAACTTGACGGTTTTGCCTACGAGCAGTACTTC. Protein: CASSQQLDGFAYEQYF.